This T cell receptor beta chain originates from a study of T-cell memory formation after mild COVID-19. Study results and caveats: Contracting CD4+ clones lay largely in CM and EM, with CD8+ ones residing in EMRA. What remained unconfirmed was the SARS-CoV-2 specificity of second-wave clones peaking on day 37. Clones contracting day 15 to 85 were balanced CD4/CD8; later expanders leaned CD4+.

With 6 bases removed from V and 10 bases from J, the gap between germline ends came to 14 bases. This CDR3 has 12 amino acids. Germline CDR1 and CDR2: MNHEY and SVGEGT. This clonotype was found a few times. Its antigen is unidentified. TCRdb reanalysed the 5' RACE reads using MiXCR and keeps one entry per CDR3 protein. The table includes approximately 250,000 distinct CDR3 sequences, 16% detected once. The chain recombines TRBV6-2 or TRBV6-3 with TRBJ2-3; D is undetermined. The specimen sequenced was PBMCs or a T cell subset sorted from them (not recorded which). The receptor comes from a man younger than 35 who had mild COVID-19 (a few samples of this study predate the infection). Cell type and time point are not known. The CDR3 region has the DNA TGTGCCAGCAGGGACCCTTCCAAAGCGCAGTATTTT. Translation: CASRDPSKAQYF.